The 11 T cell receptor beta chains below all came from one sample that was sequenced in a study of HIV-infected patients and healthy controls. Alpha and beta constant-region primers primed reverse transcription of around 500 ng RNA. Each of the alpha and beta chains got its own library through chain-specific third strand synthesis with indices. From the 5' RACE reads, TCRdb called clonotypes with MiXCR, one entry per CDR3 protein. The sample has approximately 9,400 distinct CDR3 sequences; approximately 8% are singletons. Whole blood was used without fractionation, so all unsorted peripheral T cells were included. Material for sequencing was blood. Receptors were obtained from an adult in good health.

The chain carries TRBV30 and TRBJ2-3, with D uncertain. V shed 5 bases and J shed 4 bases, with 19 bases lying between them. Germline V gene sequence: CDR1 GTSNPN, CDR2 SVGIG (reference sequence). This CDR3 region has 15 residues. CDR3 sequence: CAWSRSGYEADTQYF. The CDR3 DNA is TGTGCCTGGTCTCGGTCAGGCTACGAGGCAGATACGCAGTATTTT. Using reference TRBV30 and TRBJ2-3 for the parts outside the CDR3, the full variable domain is SQTIHQWPATLVQPVGSPLSLECTVEGTSNPNLYWYRQAAGRGLQLLFYSVGIGQISSEVPQNLSASRPQDRQFILSSKKLLLSDSGFYLCAWSRSGYEADTQYFGPGTRLTVL.

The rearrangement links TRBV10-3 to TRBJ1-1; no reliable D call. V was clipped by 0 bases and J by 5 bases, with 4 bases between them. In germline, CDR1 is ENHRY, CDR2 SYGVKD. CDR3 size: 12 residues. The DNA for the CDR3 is TGTGCCATCAGTGAGTCCAGAACTGAAGCTTTCTTT. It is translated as CAISESRTEAFF.

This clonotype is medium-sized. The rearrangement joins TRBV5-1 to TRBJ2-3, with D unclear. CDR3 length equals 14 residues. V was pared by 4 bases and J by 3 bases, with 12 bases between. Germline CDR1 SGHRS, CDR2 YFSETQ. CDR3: CASSQSRETDTQYF. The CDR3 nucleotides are TGCGCCAGCAGCCAATCCCGAGAGACAGATACGCAGTATTTT.

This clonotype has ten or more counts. This chain's CDR3 is CASSIERRDTQYF. The DNA of the CDR3 is TGTGCCAGTAGTATAGAGCGAAGGGATACGCAGTATTTT. The chain has TRBV19 and TRBJ2-3, with unresolved D. The CDR3 is 13 amino acids. Germline loops: CDR1 LNHDA, CDR2 SQIVND (reference sequence). V lost 0 bases and J lost 6, with 7 bases in between.

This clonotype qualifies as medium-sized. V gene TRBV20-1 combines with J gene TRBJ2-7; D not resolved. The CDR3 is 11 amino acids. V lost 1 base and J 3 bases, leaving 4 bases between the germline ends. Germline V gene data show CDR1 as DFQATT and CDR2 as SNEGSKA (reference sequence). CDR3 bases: TGCAGTGCTAGAGGAAACTACGAGCAGTACTTC. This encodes CSARGNYEQYF.

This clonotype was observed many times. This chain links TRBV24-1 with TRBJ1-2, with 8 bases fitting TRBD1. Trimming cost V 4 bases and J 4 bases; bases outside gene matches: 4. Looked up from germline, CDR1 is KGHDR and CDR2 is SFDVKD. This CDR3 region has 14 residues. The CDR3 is CATSDRTGSYGYTF. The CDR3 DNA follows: TGTGCCACCAGTGACAGGACAGGGTCCTATGGCTACACCTTC.

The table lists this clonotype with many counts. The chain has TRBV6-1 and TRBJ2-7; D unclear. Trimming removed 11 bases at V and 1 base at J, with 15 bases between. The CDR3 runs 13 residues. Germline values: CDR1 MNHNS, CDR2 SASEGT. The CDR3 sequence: CASLEGLSYEQYF. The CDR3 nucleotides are TGTGCCTCACTGGAAGGTTTATCCTACGAGCAGTACTTC.

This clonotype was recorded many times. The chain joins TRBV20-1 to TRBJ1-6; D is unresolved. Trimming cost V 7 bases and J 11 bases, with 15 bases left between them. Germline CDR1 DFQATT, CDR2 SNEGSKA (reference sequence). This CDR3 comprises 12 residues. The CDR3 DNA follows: TGCAGTGTCCTCCTTCCACGGCCACCCCTCCACTTT. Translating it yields CSVLLPRPPLHF.

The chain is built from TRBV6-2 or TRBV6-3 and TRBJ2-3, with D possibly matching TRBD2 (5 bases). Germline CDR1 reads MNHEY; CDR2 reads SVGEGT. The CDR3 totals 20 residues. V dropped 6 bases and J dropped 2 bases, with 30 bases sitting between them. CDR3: CASSGDPTRLTLFITDTQYF. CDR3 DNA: TGTGCCAGCAGCGGCGACCCCACCAGACTAACCCTTTTCATCACAGATACGCAGTATTTT.

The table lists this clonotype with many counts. The chain's CDR3 is CASSLSGTSGAGRHYEQYF. CDR3 nucleotide sequence: TGTGCCAGCAGCTTGTCCGGGACTAGCGGGGCGGGGAGGCACTACGAGCAGTACTTC. This chain joins TRBV7-2 and TRBJ2-7; 13 nucleotides match TRBD2. Losses at the gene ends were 3 bases for V and 3 bases for J; bases not matched to a gene: 14. Germline V gene lookup returns CDR1 SGHTA and CDR2 FQGNSA. The CDR3 is 19 residues long.

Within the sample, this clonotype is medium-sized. CDR3 residues: CASSPRALGETQYF. CDR3 nucleotide sequence: TGTGCCAGCAGCCCTCGGGCCCTCGGAGAGACCCAGTACTTC. This chain uses TRBV11-1 with TRBJ2-5; D uncertain. The V end was cut by 5 bases, the J end by 4 bases, with 14 bases between. This CDR3 region has 14 residues. CDR1 and CDR2 (germline): SGHAT, FQDESV (reference sequence).